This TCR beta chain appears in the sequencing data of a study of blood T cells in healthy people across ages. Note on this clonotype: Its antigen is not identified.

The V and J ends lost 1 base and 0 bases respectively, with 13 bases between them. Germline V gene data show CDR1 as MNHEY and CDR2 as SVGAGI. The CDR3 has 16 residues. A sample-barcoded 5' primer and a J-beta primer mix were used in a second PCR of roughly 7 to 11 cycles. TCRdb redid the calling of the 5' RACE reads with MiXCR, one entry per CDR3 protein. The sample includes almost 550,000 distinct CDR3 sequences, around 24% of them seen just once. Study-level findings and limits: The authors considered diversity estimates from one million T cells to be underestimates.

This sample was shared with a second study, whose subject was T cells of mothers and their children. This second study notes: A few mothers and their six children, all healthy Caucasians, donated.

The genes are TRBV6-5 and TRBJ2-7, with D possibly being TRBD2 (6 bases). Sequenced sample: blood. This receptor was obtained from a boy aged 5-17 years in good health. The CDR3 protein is CASSYFGGGFSYEQYF. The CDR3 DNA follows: TGTGCCAGCAGTTACTTCGGGGGAGGTTTCTCCTACGAGCAGTACTTC.